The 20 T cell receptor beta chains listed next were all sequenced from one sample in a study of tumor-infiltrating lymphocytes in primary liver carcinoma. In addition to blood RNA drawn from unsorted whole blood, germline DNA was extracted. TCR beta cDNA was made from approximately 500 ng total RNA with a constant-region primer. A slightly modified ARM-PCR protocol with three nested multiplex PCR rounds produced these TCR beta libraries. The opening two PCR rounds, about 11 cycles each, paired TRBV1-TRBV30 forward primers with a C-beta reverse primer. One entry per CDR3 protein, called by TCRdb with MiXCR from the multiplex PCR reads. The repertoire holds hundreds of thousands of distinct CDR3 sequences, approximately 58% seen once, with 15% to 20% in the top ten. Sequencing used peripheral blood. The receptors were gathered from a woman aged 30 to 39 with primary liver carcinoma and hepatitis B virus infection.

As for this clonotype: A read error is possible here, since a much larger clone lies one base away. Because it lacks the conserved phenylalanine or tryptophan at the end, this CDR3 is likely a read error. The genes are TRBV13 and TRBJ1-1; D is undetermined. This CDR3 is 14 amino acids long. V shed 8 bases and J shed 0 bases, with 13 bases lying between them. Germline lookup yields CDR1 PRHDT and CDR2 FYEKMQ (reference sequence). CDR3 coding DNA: TGTGCCAGCGGTCGAGGAGGCGTGAACACTGAAGCTTTCATT. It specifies CASGRGGVNTEAFI.

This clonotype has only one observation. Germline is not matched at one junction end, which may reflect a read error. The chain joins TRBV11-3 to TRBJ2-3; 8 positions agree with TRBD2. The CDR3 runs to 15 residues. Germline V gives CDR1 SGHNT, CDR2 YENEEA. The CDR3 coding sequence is TGTGCTAGCAGACCCAGCGGGAGATACACAGATACGCAGTATTTT. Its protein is CASRPSGRYTDTQYF.

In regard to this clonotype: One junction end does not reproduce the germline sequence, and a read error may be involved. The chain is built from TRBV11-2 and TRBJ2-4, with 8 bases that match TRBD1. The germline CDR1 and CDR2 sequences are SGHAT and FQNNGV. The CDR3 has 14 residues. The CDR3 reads CASTLDRVVNTQYF. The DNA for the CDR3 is TGTGCCAGCACTCTGGACAGGGTGGTTAACACTCAGTACTTC.

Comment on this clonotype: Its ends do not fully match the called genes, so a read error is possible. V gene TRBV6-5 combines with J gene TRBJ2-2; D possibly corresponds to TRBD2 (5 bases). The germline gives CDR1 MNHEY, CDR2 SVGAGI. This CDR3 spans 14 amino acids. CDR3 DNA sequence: TGTGCCATTAGTTACGCGGGTTTGCCCGGGGAGCTGTATTTT. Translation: CAISYAGLPGELYF.

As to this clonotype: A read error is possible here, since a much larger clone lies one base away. CDR3 in amino acids: CAISQTGTDLGGYTF. The CDR3, as DNA: TGCGCCATCAGCCAAACAGGGACCGACCTGGGAGGCTACACCTTC. The chain links TRBV4-3 to TRBJ1-2, with D tentatively TRBD1 (6 bases). The germline V gene has CDR1 LGHNA and CDR2 YSLEER. The CDR3 is 15 residues long.

Here the CDR3 DNA reads TGTGCCAGCTCACCAGGGGCAGTAGTCACCGGGGAGCTGTTTTTT. This sequence encodes CASSPGAVVTGELFF. The rearrangement links TRBV18 to TRBJ2-2; maybe TRBD1 (5 bases). CDR3 length: 15 residues. Trimming removed 2 bases at V and 4 bases at J, with 11 bases between. The germline CDR1 and CDR2 sequences are KGHSH and LQKENI.

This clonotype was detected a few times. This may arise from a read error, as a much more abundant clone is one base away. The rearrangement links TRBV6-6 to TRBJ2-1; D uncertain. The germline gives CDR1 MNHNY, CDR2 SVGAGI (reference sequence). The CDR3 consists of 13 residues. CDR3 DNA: TGTGTCAGCAGTTTCACCCTCTACAATGAGCAGTTCTTC. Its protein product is CVSSFTLYNEQFF.

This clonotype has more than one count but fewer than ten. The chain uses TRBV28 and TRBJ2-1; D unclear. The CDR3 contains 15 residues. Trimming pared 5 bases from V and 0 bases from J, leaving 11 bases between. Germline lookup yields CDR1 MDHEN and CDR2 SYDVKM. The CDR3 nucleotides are TGTGCCAGCAGTAATTTCGTTAGCTCCTACAATGAGCAGTTCTTC. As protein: CASSNFVSSYNEQFF.

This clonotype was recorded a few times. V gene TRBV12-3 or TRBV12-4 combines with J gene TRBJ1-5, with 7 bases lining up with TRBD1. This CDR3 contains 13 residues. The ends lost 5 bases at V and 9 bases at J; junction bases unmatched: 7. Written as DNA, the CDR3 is TGTGCCAGCAGTAACAGGGACAGACGGCCCCAGCATTTT. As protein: CASSNRDRRPQHF.

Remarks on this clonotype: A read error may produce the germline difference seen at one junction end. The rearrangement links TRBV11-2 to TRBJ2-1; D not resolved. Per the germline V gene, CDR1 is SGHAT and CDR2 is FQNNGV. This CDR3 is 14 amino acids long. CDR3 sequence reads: CASTTRNSYNERFF. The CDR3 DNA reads TGTGCCAGCACGACGAGAAACTCCTACAATGAGCGGTTCTTC.

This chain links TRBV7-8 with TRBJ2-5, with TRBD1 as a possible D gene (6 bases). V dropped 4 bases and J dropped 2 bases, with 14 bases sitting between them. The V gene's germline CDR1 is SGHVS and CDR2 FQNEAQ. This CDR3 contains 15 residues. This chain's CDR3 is CASSSPGHVQETQYF. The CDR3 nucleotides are TGTGCCAGCAGCTCCCCGGGACATGTTCAAGAGACCCAGTACTTC.

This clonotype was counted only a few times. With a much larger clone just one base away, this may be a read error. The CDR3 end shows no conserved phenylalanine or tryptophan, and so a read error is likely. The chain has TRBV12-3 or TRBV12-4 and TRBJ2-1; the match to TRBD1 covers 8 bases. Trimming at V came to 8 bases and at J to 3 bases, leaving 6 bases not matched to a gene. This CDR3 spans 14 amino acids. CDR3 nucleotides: TGTGCCAGCGTTCCTGGACAGGGCTACAATGAGCAGTTCCTC. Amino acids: CASVPGQGYNEQFL.

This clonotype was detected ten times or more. The CDR3 sequence: CSVEVLQGLPYEQYF. In DNA, the CDR3 is TGCAGCGTTGAAGTCTTACAGGGATTACCCTACGAGCAGTACTTC. The chain employs TRBV29-1 and TRBJ2-7, with D maybe TRBD1 (6 bases). CDR1 is SQVTM, CDR2 ANQGSEA, per germline. This CDR3 has 15 residues. Trimming removed 1 base at V and 2 bases at J, with 15 bases between.

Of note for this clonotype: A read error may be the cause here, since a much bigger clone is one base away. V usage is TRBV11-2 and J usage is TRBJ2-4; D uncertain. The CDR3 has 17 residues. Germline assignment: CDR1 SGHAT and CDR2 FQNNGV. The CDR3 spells CVSSLERLTLAKNIQYF. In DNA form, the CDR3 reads TGTGTCAGCAGCTTAGAGCGTCTGACACTAGCCAAAAACATTCAGTACTTC.

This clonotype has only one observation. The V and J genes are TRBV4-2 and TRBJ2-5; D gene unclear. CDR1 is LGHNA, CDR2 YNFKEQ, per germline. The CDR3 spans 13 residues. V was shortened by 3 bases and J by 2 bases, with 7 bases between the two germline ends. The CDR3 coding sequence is TGTGCCAGCAGCCAGGGTTTTCAAGAGACCCAGTACTTC. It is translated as CASSQGFQETQYF.

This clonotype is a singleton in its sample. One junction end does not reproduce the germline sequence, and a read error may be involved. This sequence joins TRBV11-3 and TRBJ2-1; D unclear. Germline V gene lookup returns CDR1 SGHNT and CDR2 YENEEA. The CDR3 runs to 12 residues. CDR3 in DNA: TGTGCCAGCAGCCTCACCTACGATGAGCAGTTCTTC. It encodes CASSLTYDEQFF.

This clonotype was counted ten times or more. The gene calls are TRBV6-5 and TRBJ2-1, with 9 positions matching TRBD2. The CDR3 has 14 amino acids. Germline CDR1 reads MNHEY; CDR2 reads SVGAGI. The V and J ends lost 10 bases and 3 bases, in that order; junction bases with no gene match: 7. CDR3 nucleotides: TGTGCCACGAAGACTAGCGGAATCTACAATGAGCAGTTCTTC. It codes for CATKTSGIYNEQFF.

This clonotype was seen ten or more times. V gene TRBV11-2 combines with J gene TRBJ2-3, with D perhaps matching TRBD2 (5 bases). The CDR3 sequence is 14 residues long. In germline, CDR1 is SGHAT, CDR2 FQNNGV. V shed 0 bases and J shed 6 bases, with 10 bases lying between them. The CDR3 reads CASSLEFRGDTQYF. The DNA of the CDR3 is TGTGCCAGCAGCTTAGAATTTCGAGGGGATACGCAGTATTTT. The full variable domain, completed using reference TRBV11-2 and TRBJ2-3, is EAGVAQSPRYKIIEKRQSVAFWCNPISGHATLYWYQQILGQGPKLLIQFQNNGVVDDSQLPKDRFSAERLKGVDSTLKIQPAKLEDSAVYLCASSLEFRGDTQYFGPGTRLTVL.

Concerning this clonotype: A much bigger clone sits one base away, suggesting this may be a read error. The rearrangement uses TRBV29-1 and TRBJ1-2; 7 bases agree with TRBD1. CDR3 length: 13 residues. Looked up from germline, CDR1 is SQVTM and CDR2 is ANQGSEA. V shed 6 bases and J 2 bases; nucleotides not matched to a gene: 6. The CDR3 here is CSVTTGQNYGYTF. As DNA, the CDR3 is TGCAGCGTCACCACGGGACAGAACTATGGCTACACCTTC. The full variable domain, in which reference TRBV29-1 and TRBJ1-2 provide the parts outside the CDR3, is SAVISQKPSRDICQRGTSLTIQCQVDSQVTMMFWYRQQPGQSLTLIATANQGSEATYESGFVIDKFPISRPNLTFSTLTVSNMSPEDSSIYLCSVTTGQNYGYTFGSGTRLTVV.

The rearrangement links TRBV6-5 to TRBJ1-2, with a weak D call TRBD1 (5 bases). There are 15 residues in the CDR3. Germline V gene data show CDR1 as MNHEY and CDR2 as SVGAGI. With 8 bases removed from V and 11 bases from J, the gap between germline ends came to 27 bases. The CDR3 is CASGSEFRAARGYTF. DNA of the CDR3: TGTGCCAGCGGTAGCGAATTCAGGGCCGCTCGGGGTTACACCTTC.